This TCR beta chain is drawn from a study of long-term antiretroviral therapy in people with HIV. At survey level, the immunoSEQ assay was run in its v3.0 version. Sequencing targeted roughly 35,000-55,000 T-cell genomes per sample. Sequencing was performed with immunoSEQ multiplex PCR; in TCRdb, only in-frame clones are kept and a portion is missing. This sample carries fewer than 35,000 clones, around 85% of them seen once, and the ten largest clones take under 9%. This clone is medium-sized. This TCR came from a man aged 35-49 years with HIV. The specimen comprised unsorted PBMCs, sampled 3 years after starting antiretroviral therapy.

CDR3 in DNA: TGTGCCAGTAGTGGCAGTACTGAAGCTTTCTTT. This gives the protein CASSGSTEAFF. J is TRBJ1-1 and V is TRBV19; unclear D gene. Looked up from germline, CDR1 is LNHDA and CDR2 is SQIVND (reference sequence). The CDR3 loop spans 11 amino acids. The ends were cut back, 5 bases at V and 5 bases at J, with 6 bases in the middle. The full variable domain, with the rest looked up from reference TRBV19 and TRBJ1-1, is DGGITQSPKYLFRKEGQNVTLSCEQNLNHDAMYWYRQDPGQGLRLIYYSQIVNDFQKGDIAEGYSVSREKKESFPLTVTSAQKNPTAFYLCASSGSTEAFFGQGTRLTVV.